Detailed here is one T cell receptor (beta chain). The method was immunoSEQ multiplex PCR; TCRdb's version includes in-frame clones alone and lacks a portion of them. The sample records some 500,000 clones, about 96% being singletons. This record belongs to a study of shared clonotypes between healthy human individuals. Study in general: Donor composition was a couple of women and a few men, aged 18 to 49. The plates for each donor numbered three CD4 naive, three CD4 memory, two CD8 naive and one CD8 memory.

V shed 5 bases, J shed 5 bases, and the junction held 9 bases outside the gene matches. Germline V gene data show CDR1 as SEHNR and CDR2 as FQNEAQ (reference sequence). CDR3 size: 17 residues. All participating donors were Caucasian adults from Nashville, Tennessee. The authors divided CD4+ cells into CD45RA+ naive and CD45RA-negative memory subsets. The sample comprised naive CD4+ T cells sorted from blood. The subset: CD45RA+ positively selected. The sequence came from a woman aged 25 to 39 in good health. The genes are TRBV7-9 and TRBJ2-2, with 12 positions matching TRBD2. In nucleotides, the CDR3 is TGTGCCAGCAGCCCTGGACTAGCGGGAACTCGGACCGGGGAGCTGTTTTTT. Protein: CASSPGLAGTRTGELFF. The full variable domain, its missing parts supplied by reference TRBV7-9 and TRBJ2-2, is DTGVSQNPRHKITKRGQNVTFRCDPISEHNRLYWYRQTLGQGPEFLTYFQNEAQLEKSRLLSDRFSAERPKGSFSTLEIQRTEQGDSAMYLCASSPGLAGTRTGELFFGEGSRLTVL.